Shown below are 10 T cell receptor beta chains from a single sample sequenced in a study of cytomegalovirus exposure and HLA in healthy donors. Amplification used 60 Vbeta primers and 13 Jbeta primers. Generated by immunoSEQ multiplex PCR, the TCRdb table keeps only in-frame clones and is missing some. The sample lists fewer than 250,000 clones; 83% were seen once. Sequenced input: PBMCs. These receptor sequences come from a man aged 40-49 years in good health and CMV-seropositive.

The chain recombines TRBV5-1 with TRBJ1-2; D is unresolved. Germline CDR1 reads SGHRS; CDR2 reads YFSETQ. The ends were cut back, 4 bases at V and 1 base at J, with 8 bases in the middle. This CDR3 spans 13 amino acids. CDR3 residues: CASSQASNYGYTF. The CDR3 nucleotides read TGCGCCAGCAGCCAGGCGAGTAACTATGGCTACACCTTC. The whole variable domain, remainder taken from reference TRBV5-1 and TRBJ1-2, is KAGVTQTPRYLIKTRGQQVTLSCSPISGHRSVSWYQQTPGQGLQFLFEYFSETQRNKGNFPGRFSGRQFSNSRSEMNVSTLELGDSALYLCASSQASNYGYTFGSGTRLTVV.

The rearrangement uses TRBV5-1 and TRBJ2-7, with no clear D. Germline CDR1 SGHRS, CDR2 YFSETQ. V lost 0 bases to trimming and J lost 7 bases, with 17 bases between them. The CDR3 is 15 amino acids. The CDR3 spells CASSLAFVHSEEQYF. CDR3 sequence (DNA): TGCGCCAGCAGCTTGGCCTTTGTCCACTCCGAGGAGCAGTACTTC.

V is TRBV5-4 and J is TRBJ2-7, with TRBD1 identical over 11 bases. This CDR3 has 15 amino acids. From germline, CDR1 is SGHNT and CDR2 YYREEE (reference sequence). J lost 1 base, V lost 4 bases, and 4 bases had no gene match. The CDR3 DNA sequence: TGTGCCAGCAGCCCTGGGACAGGGGGGTCCTACGAGCAGTACTTC. Amino acids: CASSPGTGGSYEQYF.

This clone was recorded a few times. CDR3 region: CASSLAEQEGSSYNSPLHF. The DNA of the CDR3 is TGTGCCAGCAGCTTAGCTGAACAGGAGGGGAGCTCCTATAATTCACCCCTCCACTTT. This chain connects TRBV7-2 to TRBJ1-6; TRBD1 might be the D (5 bases). In germline, CDR1 is SGHTA, CDR2 FQGNSA. The V gene lost 0 bases and the J gene lost 0 bases, with 15 bases spanning the gap. The CDR3 is made up of 19 amino acids.

This clone has just a few counts. This chain joins TRBV2 and TRBJ1-6; 9 bases map to TRBD1. Losses at the gene ends were 3 bases for V and 9 bases for J; bases not matched to a gene: 3. CDR3 length: 14 amino acids. Germline V gives CDR1 SNHLY, CDR2 FYNNEI. The DNA of the CDR3 is TGTGCCAGCAGTGAGTCACAGGGGGCTTCACCCCTCCACTTT. Protein: CASSESQGASPLHF.

The CDR3 bases are TGCGCCAGCAGCTGGAGAAGCGGTACCTACGAGCAGTACTTC. It specifies CASSWRSGTYEQYF. The chain recombines TRBV5-1 with TRBJ2-7, with a tentative D call TRBD2 (5 bases). The length of the CDR3 is 14 residues. Germline CDR1 reads SGHRS; CDR2 reads YFSETQ. With 3 bases removed from V and 2 bases from J, the gap between germline ends came to 12 bases. Supplemented by reference TRBV5-1 and TRBJ2-7, the full variable domain reads KAGVTQTPRYLIKTRGQQVTLSCSPISGHRSVSWYQQTPGQGLQFLFEYFSETQRNKGNFPGRFSGRQFSNSRSEMNVSTLELGDSALYLCASSWRSGTYEQYFGPGTRLTVT.

This chain connects TRBV7-9 to TRBJ1-2; 7 nucleotides align to TRBD1. CDR1 and CDR2 (germline): SEHNR, FQNEAQ (reference sequence). The V gene end was trimmed by 1 base and the J gene end by 6 bases; junction bases not matched to a gene: 5. This CDR3 comprises 14 residues. CDR3: CASSLVGQGDGYTF. The CDR3 DNA follows: TGTGCCAGCAGCTTAGTCGGGCAGGGGGATGGCTACACCTTC.

This sequence joins TRBV9 and TRBJ1-4; tentative D call: TRBD1 (5 bases). V dropped 6 bases and J dropped 1 base, with 10 bases sitting between them. The CDR3 is made up of 14 amino acids. CDR1 and CDR2 from the germline V gene are SGDLS and YYNGEE. The CDR3, as DNA: TGTGCCAGCACCCCCGGGGGAACTAATGAAAAACTGTTTTTT. It encodes CASTPGGTNEKLFF. Complete variable domain (other parts from reference TRBV9 and TRBJ1-4): DSGVTQTPKHLITATGQRVTLRCSPRSGDLSVYWYQQSLDQGLQFLIQYYNGEERAKGNILERFSAQQFPDLHSELNLSSLELGDSALYFCASTPGGTNEKLFFGSGTQLSVL.

In DNA form, the CDR3 reads TGCGCCAGCAGCTCTCGACAGGGAGGTGGAAACACCATATATTTT. It is translated as CASSSRQGGGNTIYF. The chain couples TRBV5-1 to TRBJ1-3, with 7 bases that match TRBD1. The CDR3 has 15 residues. After removal of 3 bases from V and 3 bases from J, the junction contained 6 bases not matched to a gene. Germline loops: CDR1 SGHRS, CDR2 YFSETQ.

The rearrangement joins TRBV7-8 to TRBJ2-5, with D maybe TRBD2 (5 bases). With 5 bases removed from V and 5 bases from J, the gap between germline ends came to 12 bases. CDR1 and CDR2 (germline): SGHVS, FQNEAQ. The CDR3 spans 13 residues. The chain's CDR3 is CASSRDLGETQYF. In DNA, the CDR3 is TGTGCCAGCAGCCGGGATCTTGGGGAGACCCAGTACTTC.